What follows are 22 T cell receptor beta chains derived from one specimen sequenced in a study of Tregs in tolerant kidney transplant recipients. TCRdb keeps only in-frame clones here, not all; method: immunoSEQ multiplex PCR. This sample carries 50,000 to 65,000 clones, with about 0.83% going to the ten biggest clones. The specimen was CD4+ T cells from blood, collected before the transplant. These TCRs come from a human donor who received a combined kidney and bone marrow transplant.

The CDR3 DNA, read in part, is TGTGCCAGTAGTCCAGAAAACAGGGCTGGC. Its protein product is CASSPENRAG. In full, the CDR3 reads CASSPENRAGYTF. J is TRBJ1-2 and V is TRBV19; weak D call: TRBD1 (6 bases). The read gets to within 3 residues of the CDR3 end, and the germline J gene fills in the rest. Per germline, CDR1 LNHDA and CDR2 SQIVND (reference sequence). V was shortened by 5 bases and J by 7 bases, with 14 bases between the two germline ends. The CDR3 spans 13 residues.

CDR3 residues: CSARPGGPIYEQYF. The DNA read from the CDR3 is TGCAGTGCTAGGCCAGGGGGCCCCATCTACGAG. The chain joins TRBV20-1 to TRBJ2-7, with 8 bases aligning to TRBD1. The CDR3 extends 3 residues past the end of the read, so its final part is completed from the germline J gene. This CDR3 is built from 14 residues. Trimming at V came to 3 bases and at J to 3 bases, leaving 7 bases not matched to a gene. Germline V gene sequence: CDR1 DFQATT, CDR2 SNEGSKA (reference sequence).

Points on this clone: Coverage ceases 3 residues before the CDR3 finishes, and the germline J gene fills in the end. The chain uses TRBV7-2 and TRBJ2-1; 8 bases map to TRBD1. V lost 3 bases, J lost 5 bases, and 0 bases stayed unmatched. Germline CDR1 and CDR2: SGHTA and FQGNSA. The CDR3 is 13 residues long. The sequenced CDR3 bases are TGTGCCAGCAGCTTGACAGGGGACAATGAG. Its protein product is CASSLTGDNE. The full CDR3 protein reads CASSLTGDNEQFF. Looking up the rest from reference TRBV7-2 and TRBJ2-1 gives the full variable domain: GAGVSQSPSNKVTEKGKDVELRCDPISGHTALYWYRQSLGQGLEFLIYFQGNSAPDKSGLPSDRFSAERTGGSVSTLTIQRTQQEDSAVYLCASSLTGDNEQFFGPGTRLTVL.

Details on this clone: Read coverage stops 3 residues before the CDR3 terminus; the germline J gene supplies the remainder. This rearrangement joins TRBV18 to TRBJ2-7; 7 bases line up with TRBD2. J gave up 4 bases and V 6 bases, and 6 bases lay outside the gene matches. The CDR3 totals 13 residues. Germline loops: CDR1 KGHSH, CDR2 LQKENI. The CDR3 sequence: CASSTWGGYEQYF. CDR3 bases read: TGTGCCAGCTCTACCTGGGGGGGATACGAG. The whole variable domain, remainder taken from reference TRBV18 and TRBJ2-7, is NAGVMQNPRHLVRRRGQEARLRCSPMKGHSHVYWYRQLPEEGLKFMVYLQKENIIDESGMPKERFSAEFPKEGPSILRIQQVVRGDSAAYFCASSTWGGYEQYFGPGTRLTVT.

Concerning this clone itself: The read ends 3 residues shy of where the CDR3 ends; the end is completed using the germline J gene. The chain carries TRBV5-1 and TRBJ1-2; D is possibly TRBD1 (6 bases). The CDR3 consists of 13 residues. Germline V gives CDR1 SGHRS, CDR2 YFSETQ. Trimming pared 4 bases from V and 3 bases from J, leaving 10 bases between. The part of the CDR3 DNA that was read is TGCGCCAGCAGCCCGGACAGTCACTATGGC. This gives the protein CASSPDSHYG. The full-length CDR3 reads as CASSPDSHYGYTF. Combining the CDR3 with reference TRBV5-1 and TRBJ1-2 gives the whole variable domain KAGVTQTPRYLIKTRGQQVTLSCSPISGHRSVSWYQQTPGQGLQFLFEYFSETQRNKGNFPGRFSGRQFSNSRSEMNVSTLELGDSALYLCASSPDSHYGYTFGSGTRLTVV.

In the case of this clone: The read ends 3 residues shy of where the CDR3 ends; the end is completed using the germline J gene. The rearrangement uses TRBV7-2 and TRBJ1-2; D may be TRBD1 (5 bases). The CDR3 runs to 13 residues. Germline V gene lookup returns CDR1 SGHTA and CDR2 FQGNSA. Deletions cut 5 bases from V and 4 bases from J, with 11 bases between. This CDR3 is CASSESGTYGYTF. Partial CDR3 DNA: TGTGCCAGCAGCGAAAGCGGGACCTATGGC.

Notes on this clone: The read terminates 3 residues ahead of where the CDR3 ends, so the germline J gene completes it. The gene calls are TRBV2 and TRBJ2-4; TRBD2 agrees at 9 bases. Germline CDR1 and CDR2: SNHLY and FYNNEI. The CDR3 spans 13 residues. The CDR3 region is CASSGRLAGVQYF. The covered CDR3 bases are TGTGCCAGCAGTGGGCGATTAGCGGGAGTT.

Note on this clone: The DNA ends 3 residues before the CDR3 does, and the rest of the CDR3 is filled in from the germline J gene. V is TRBV2 and J is TRBJ2-3; D is unclear. CDR1 and CDR2 (germline): SNHLY, FYNNEI. This CDR3 has 12 residues. V lost 11 bases to trimming and J lost 0 bases, with 9 bases between them. Partial CDR3 DNA: TGTGCCCTGACATCTAGCACAGATACG. Protein: CALTSSTDT. The full CDR3 protein reads CALTSSTDTQYF.

Details on this clone: The DNA ends 3 residues before the CDR3 does, and the rest of the CDR3 is filled in from the germline J gene. The J gene is TRBJ1-2, the V gene TRBV11-2; TRBD1 matches 8 bases. Germline V CDR1 and CDR2: SGHAT, FQNNGV. This CDR3 has 15 amino acids. V shed 2 bases, J shed 7 bases, and the junction held 9 bases outside the gene matches. This chain's CDR3 is CASSLPAGGLGGYTF. CDR3 DNA (partial): TGTGCCAGCAGCTTACCGGCAGGGGGCCTCGGTGGC.

Of note for this clone: The read ends 3 residues early relative to the CDR3; the germline J gene fills the gap. This rearrangement joins TRBV9 to TRBJ1-2, with 9 nucleotides matching TRBD1. CDR1 is SGDLS, CDR2 YYNGEE, per germline. V trimming: 3 bases; J trimming: 2 bases; junction bases outside the gene matches: 2. The CDR3 runs 14 residues. The CDR3: CASSGDRANYGYTF. CDR3 bases read: TGTGCCAGCAGCGGGGACAGGGCCAACTATGGC.

Of note for this clone: The CDR3 end falls 3 residues outside the read, so it is completed with the germline J gene. The J gene is TRBJ2-3, the V gene TRBV5-4; 9 bases match TRBD2. The CDR3 extends over 16 amino acids. Germline values: CDR1 SGHNT, CDR2 YYREEE (reference sequence). With V trimmed by 0 bases and J by 5 bases, 7 bases remained unmatched. The chain's CDR3 is CASSLGGVAGVDTQYF. The sequenced CDR3 bases are TGTGCCAGCAGCTTGGGAGGGGTAGCGGGAGTAGATACG.

Of note for this clone: The read terminates 3 residues ahead of where the CDR3 ends, so the germline J gene completes it. The rearrangement uses TRBV11-3 and TRBJ1-2; 9 bases align to TRBD1. The CDR3 sequence is 15 residues long. Germline CDR1 reads SGHNT; CDR2 reads YENEEA. The part of the CDR3 DNA that was read is TGTGCAAGTCGCTTATCCGGACAGGGGCACTATGGC. Its translation is CASRLSGQGHYG. The complete CDR3 reads CASRLSGQGHYGYTF.

This clone is deemed medium-sized by its frequency. The read ends 3 residues shy of where the CDR3 ends; the end is completed using the germline J gene. V usage is TRBV10-3 and J usage is TRBJ1-2; D is undetermined. V was trimmed by 3 bases and J by 3 bases, leaving 11 bases between them. This CDR3 region has 14 residues. Germline V lookup: CDR1 ENHRY, CDR2 SYGVKD. The CDR3 spells CAISDVLGDYGYTF. The CDR3 DNA, read in part, is TGTGCCATCAGTGATGTTCTAGGAGACTATGGC.

Comments on this clone: Sequencing ends 3 residues short of the CDR3 end; the germline J gene provides the rest. The chain employs TRBV2 and TRBJ1-6, with D tentatively TRBD1 (6 bases). Germline V CDR1 and CDR2: SNHLY, FYNNEI. The germline V and J ends were trimmed by 2 bases and 7 bases, with 12 bases remaining between them. The CDR3 length is 15 residues. The sequenced CDR3 bases are TGTGCCAGCAGTGAATTTCCCACAGGGAATTCACCC. Protein sequence: CASSEFPTGNSP. The whole CDR3 region reads CASSEFPTGNSPLHF.

Regarding this clone: The read halts 3 residues ahead of the CDR3 end, with the missing end drawn from the germline J gene. The chain employs TRBV19 and TRBJ1-2, with 9 nucleotides matching TRBD1. This CDR3 is built from 15 residues. CDR1 is LNHDA and CDR2 is SQIVND in the germline V gene (reference sequence). The CDR3 reads CASSISGTGTSGYTF. CDR3 DNA, as far as it was read: TGTGCCAGTAGTATATCAGGGACAGGGACGTCCGGC. The whole variable domain, filled in from reference TRBV19 and TRBJ1-2, reads DGGITQSPKYLFRKEGQNVTLSCEQNLNHDAMYWYRQDPGQGLRLIYYSQIVNDFQKGDIAEGYSVSREKKESFPLTVTSAQKNPTAFYLCASSISGTGTSGYTFGSGTRLTVV.

Concerning this clone: The read finishes 3 residues shy of the CDR3 end, and the germline J gene is used to complete it. V usage is TRBV7-2 and J usage is TRBJ2-7; maybe TRBD2 (6 bases). In germline, CDR1 is SGHTA, CDR2 FQGNSA. Trimming removed 3 bases at V and 4 bases at J, with 13 bases between. CDR3 length: 14 residues. CDR3 residues: CASSLGGQVYEQYF. The CDR3 DNA, read in part, is TGTGCCAGCAGCTTGGGGGGTCAGGTATACGAG.

A word on this clone: The DNA ends 3 residues before the CDR3 does, and the rest of the CDR3 is filled in from the germline J gene. J is TRBJ1-6 and V is TRBV5-1; a weak D match, TRBD1 (5 bases). Between the trimmed V and J ends, which lost 0 bases and 8 bases, there was a span of 12 bases. The CDR3 consists of 15 residues. CDR1 is SGHRS and CDR2 is YFSETQ in the germline V gene. The sequenced part of the CDR3 DNA is TGCGCCAGCAGCTTGGCCCAGGCAGGGTATTCACCC. Protein product: CASSLAQAGYSP. The CDR3 in full is CASSLAQAGYSPLHF.

A note on this clone: The read ends 3 residues early relative to the CDR3; the germline J gene fills the gap. V usage is TRBV11-2 and J usage is TRBJ1-1; possibly TRBD1 for D (5 bases). Looked up from germline, CDR1 is SGHAT and CDR2 is FQNNGV. The CDR3 is 14 residues long. This CDR3 reads CASSRGQGRKEAFF. Partial CDR3 DNA: TGTGCCAGCAGCCGCGGACAAGGGAGAAAAGAA.

In the case of this clone: Coverage ceases 3 residues before the CDR3 finishes, and the germline J gene fills in the end. The chain carries TRBV5-6 and TRBJ2-7; 12 nucleotides agree with TRBD1. Germline CDR1 is SGHDT and CDR2 is YYEEEE. J was trimmed by 3 bases and V by 2 bases; bases with no gene match: 3. The CDR3 runs to 15 residues. The sequenced part of the CDR3 DNA is TGTGCCAGCAGCTTTGGGACAGGGGGCGGCTACGAG. It encodes CASSFGTGGGYE. The whole CDR3 protein reads CASSFGTGGGYEQYF.

To note about this clone: Read data end 3 residues before the CDR3 end; the end is taken from the germline J gene. The V and J genes are TRBV7-2 and TRBJ2-7, with a possible D match to TRBD2 (5 bases). The germline CDR1 and CDR2 sequences are SGHTA and FQGNSA. V dropped 3 bases and J dropped 1 base, with 7 bases sitting between them. The CDR3 runs to 13 residues. CDR3 protein: CASSFGVSYEQYF. The CDR3 bases that were read are TGTGCCAGCAGCTTCGGGGTTTCCTACGAG.

For this clone: The observed sequence ends 3 residues before the CDR3 terminus, with the missing tail filled in from the germline J gene. The chain uses TRBV10-1 and TRBJ1-5; D is perhaps TRBD1 (5 bases). The V and J ends lost 11 bases and 3 bases respectively, with 23 bases between them. The CDR3 loop spans 16 amino acids. Germline CDR1 and CDR2: WNHNN and SYGVQD (reference sequence). The CDR3 is CARSSGGTGANQPQHF. The CDR3 bases that were read are TGCGCCCGCTCTTCGGGGGGGACCGGGGCCAATCAGCCC.

In the case of this clone: The DNA ends 3 residues before the CDR3 does, and the rest of the CDR3 is filled in from the germline J gene. This chain joins TRBV6-2 or TRBV6-3 and TRBJ2-7; possibly TRBD2 for D (6 bases). The V end was cut by 2 bases, the J end by 0 bases, with 11 bases between. The CDR3 totals 15 residues. Germline V gene sequence: CDR1 MNHEY, CDR2 SVGEGT. The CDR3 sequence: CASSYGGKTSYEQYF. The CDR3 bases that were read are TGTGCCAGCAGTTACGGGGGGAAAACCTCCTACGAG.